At least ten counts were recorded for the clone carrying this T cell receptor (beta chain). Amplification yielded TCR beta CDR3 regions, with RNA transcripts as the source. First-round RT-PCR of the TCR CDR3 relied on the HTBI primer set. TCRdb itself ran the multiplex PCR reads through MiXCR, one entry per CDR3 protein. In the table there are about 840,000 distinct CDR3 sequences, 35% to 40% of which are singletons. This sample is part of a study of T cells in Graves' hyperthyroidism and ophthalmopathy. In the study overall: Upon initial diagnosis and before any treatment, peripheral blood was collected.

Every diagnosis used clinical symptoms, serum thyroxine and TRAb, thyroid ultrasound and orbital computed tomography. The ends were cut back, 1 base at V and 4 bases at J, with 5 bases in the middle. The CDR3 runs 13 residues. CDR1 and CDR2 (germline): MGHDK, SYGVNS. Source material: blood. This receptor was obtained from a man aged 18 to 30 with Graves' hyperthyroidism. V and J are TRBV25-1 and TRBJ1-5; unclear D gene. CDR3 region: CASSEFENQPQHF. The CDR3 nucleotides are TGTGCCAGCAGTGAATTTGAAAATCAGCCCCAGCATTTT.